The entry below describes one TCR beta chain. This specimen comes from a study of blood T cell repertoires in COVID-19. On the study more broadly: Some COVID-19 samples were acute and others convalescent; all came from the United States, Italy and Spain. The analysed material was cDNA or gDNA that came from T cells, B-cell-depleted T cells, or PBMCs.

CDR3 size: 15 residues. CDR1 SGHNT and CDR2 YYREEE come from the germline V gene (reference sequence). V lost 2 bases, J lost 0 bases, and 11 bases lay in between. Per the original data handling: Reference gene primer amplification gave estimated nucleated cell counts. Assay used: immunoSEQ multiplex PCR; TCRdb lists only in-frame clones, some missing. For V, J and clone size, that table is used; D and trimming come from the DNA. The sample lists 120,000 or so clones, more than 90% occurring once. The sequencing sample was made of peripheral blood. The genes are TRBV5-4 and TRBJ2-5; the D is unclear. The sequence was collected from a man aged 50 to 59 with active COVID-19. The CDR3 is CASSFPDWNQETQYF. The CDR3 DNA reads TGTGCCAGCAGCTTTCCCGACTGGAACCAAGAGACCCAGTACTTC.